This TCR beta chain was captured in a study of T cells in Graves' hyperthyroidism and ophthalmopathy. Germline CDR1 and CDR2: SGHTA and FQGNSA. Trimming removed 4 bases at V and 3 bases at J, with 16 bases between. The CDR3 has 15 amino acids. This clonotype was seen repeatedly, ten times or more. Amplification yielded TCR beta CDR3 regions, with RNA transcripts as the source. Researchers ran a first-round RT-PCR on the TCR CDR3 using the HTBI primer set. TCRdb independently ran MiXCR on the multiplex PCR reads; one entry per CDR3 protein. The sample includes 550,000 to 800,000 distinct CDR3 sequences, roughly 15% of them seen just once.

This TCR was sampled from a man between 18 and 29 years old with Graves' hyperthyroidism. The chain uses TRBV7-2 and TRBJ2-7; a weak D match, TRBD1 (6 bases). The sequenced material came from blood. The CDR3 sequence is CASSSDSITFYEQYF. CDR3 DNA sequence: TGTGCCAGCAGCTCGGACAGCATAACTTTCTACGAGCAGTACTTC. Based on the CDR3 plus reference TRBV7-2 and TRBJ2-7, the full variable domain is GAGVSQSPSNKVTEKGKDVELRCDPISGHTALYWYRQSLGQGLEFLIYFQGNSAPDKSGLPSDRFSAERTGGSVSTLTIQRTQQEDSAVYLCASSSDSITFYEQYFGPGTRLTVT.